This is a list of T cell receptor beta chains from one sample in a study of blood T cells in healthy people across ages. Each CDR3 protein is one row after TCRdb ran MiXCR on the 5' RACE reads. The data contain roughly 1.5 million distinct CDR3 sequences, around 40% of them singletons. Sequencing input: blood. The receptor source for this set is a woman under 30 in good health. Both conserved end residues are part of each CDR3. Fields, in order: J gene, V gene, clone size, D gene, CDR3 length, CDR3 DNA, CDR3 protein. A D gene is named only where the DNA matches it firmly. Size is omitted from some rows. Given values are once, few, many or a class for expanded clones.

TRBJ1-2	TRBV4-2	-	TRBD1	15	TGTGCCAGCAGCCCGGGACAGGAGTCTAACTATGGCTACACCTTC	CASSPGQESNYGYTF
TRBJ2-2	TRBV27	-	-	16	TGTGCCAGCAGTCTCCGGGGGTTAGTCAACACCGGGGAGCTGTTTTTT	CASSLRGLVNTGELFF
TRBJ1-6	TRBV30	-	TRBD1	16	TGTGCCTGGACGACAGGGACAATCTCCTATAATTCACCCCTCCACTTT	CAWTTGTISYNSPLHF
TRBJ2-1	TRBV9	-	-	13	TGTGCCAGCAGCGCTGAGGGACGGAGTGAGCAGTTCTTC	CASSAEGRSEQFF
TRBJ2-2	TRBV4-1	-	-	13	TGCGCCTGCAGCCAAGATTTCACCGGGGAGCTGTTTTTT	CACSQDFTGELFF
TRBJ2-1	TRBV7-3	few	TRBD2	16	TGTGCCAGCAGCTTGAAGAGCGGGATCTCCTACAATGAGCAGTTCTTC	CASSLKSGISYNEQFF
TRBJ2-3	TRBV7-9	many	TRBD2	16	TGTGCCAGCAGCTCGCTGGCTAGCGGACGCACAGATACGCAGTATTTT	CASSSLASGRTDTQYF
TRBJ2-1	TRBV29-1	-	TRBD1	14	TGCAGCGCGAACCGGGACAGCTCCTACAATGAGCAGTTCTTC	CSANRDSSYNEQFF
TRBJ1-1	TRBV29-1	few	-	13	TGCAGCCCTTGGAAGGCAGGGGAGGCTGAAGCTTTCTTT	CSPWKAGEAEAFF
TRBJ2-5	TRBV7-2	many	-	14	TGTGCCAGCAGCTTAGTGCAGGTCCGAGAGACCCAGTACTTC	CASSLVQVRETQYF
TRBJ1-5	TRBV29-1	-	TRBD1	17	TGCAGCGTTGCCCCCCCGGGACAGGTCTATAGCAATCAGCCCCAGCATTTT	CSVAPPGQVYSNQPQHF
TRBJ2-1	TRBV10-3	few	-	19	TGTGCCATCAGTGAGTCGTTCGCGGTTAAGCGGGACAAGGGGGATGAGCAGTTCTTC	CAISESFAVKRDKGDEQFF
TRBJ2-7	TRBV15	-	TRBD1	15	TGTGCCACCAGCAGAGGACAGGGGATAAGCTACGAGCAGTACTTC	CATSRGQGISYEQYF
TRBJ2-5	TRBV10-3	once	TRBD2	15	TGTGCCATCAGTGCCTCCAGCGGGGGGGGAAATGAGCAGTACTTC	CAISASSGGGNEQYF
TRBJ2-5	TRBV16	-	TRBD2	18	TGTGCCAGCAGCCAATCTGGGCTAGCGGGGGGTCGCTACAATGAGCAGTACTTC	CASSQSGLAGGRYNEQYF
TRBJ2-3	TRBV14	-	-	13	TGTGCCAGCAGCCACCCCTTTGGAGATACGCAGTATTTT	CASSHPFGDTQYF
TRBJ2-7	TRBV5-1	-	TRBD2	16	TGCGCCAGCAGAGCTGGGGCGGGGGGGTCCTACAATGAGCAGTACTTC	CASRAGAGGSYNEQYF
TRBJ2-3	TRBV7-2	-	-	15	TGTGCCAGCAGCCGGCGACAGGCCCCCACGGATACGCAGTATTTT	CASSRRQAPTDTQYF
TRBJ1-4	TRBV4-1	few	TRBD1	14	TGCGCCAGCAGCCTTTGGACAGGGGATGAAAAACTGTTTTTT	CASSLWTGDEKLFF
TRBJ1-5	TRBV20-1	-	TRBD1	15	TGCAGTGCTAGAAGTGGACAGGGACATTTTCAGCCCCAGCATTTT	CSARSGQGHFQPQHF
TRBJ1-2	TRBV27	-	-	13	TGTGCCAGCAGTCTAAGCAGGGGTGGTGACTACACCTTC	CASSLSRGGDYTF
TRBJ2-3	TRBV5-5	-	-	16	TGTGCCAGCAGCTTGAATCAGGGTGCCATCACAGATACGCAGTATTTT	CASSLNQGAITDTQYF
TRBJ2-7	TRBV20-1	-	-	13	TGCAGTGCTAGAGGACTAACCTCCTACGAGCAGTACTTC	CSARGLTSYEQYF
TRBJ1-4	TRBV29-1	-	-	13	TGCAGCGGCTCCGGGGGTCCTAATGAAAAACTGTTTTTT	CSGSGGPNEKLFF
TRBJ2-1	TRBV2	-	-	12	TGTGCCAGCAGGTTGGGCTGGGATGAGCAGTTCTTC	CASRLGWDEQFF
TRBJ2-7	TRBV28	-	-	16	TGTGCCAGCAGTCCCCTGACAGGACTTTTTAGGTACGAGCAGTACTTC	CASSPLTGLFRYEQYF
TRBJ2-5	TRBV29-1	-	-	14	TGCAGCATGAGGGACGCGTTCCAAAACAATGAGCAGTACTTC	CSMRDAFQNNEQYF
TRBJ1-5	TRBV28	few	TRBD1	15	TGTGCCAGCAGTTTTCGAGGGGGCTCAAATCAGCCCCAGCATTTT	CASSFRGGSNQPQHF
TRBJ2-3	TRBV11-2	few	-	14	TGTGCCAGCCATCCCCGGAGAAGCACAGATACGCAGTATTTT	CASHPRRSTDTQYF
TRBJ2-2	TRBV6-5	-	-	17	TGTGCCAGCAGTTTCGTGGGGGGGCACCCGAACACCGGGGAGCTGTTTTTT	CASSFVGGHPNTGELFF
TRBJ2-3	TRBV4-2	-	TRBD1	17	TGTGCCAGCAGCCTAATACTAGGACAGGGGGGAACAGATACGCAGTATTTT	CASSLILGQGGTDTQYF
TRBJ2-5	TRBV4-3	-	TRBD1	19	TGCGCCAGCAGCCAAGAAATAAACGTCGTAGGACAGGGATGGGAGACCCAGTACTTC	CASSQEINVVGQGWETQYF
TRBJ2-7	TRBV11-2	few	-	16	TGTGCCAGCAGCTTAATTGGGCAGTCACCTTCCTACGAGCAGTACTTC	CASSLIGQSPSYEQYF
TRBJ2-2	TRBV2	-	TRBD2	18	TGTGCCAGCAGTAAAGGGACTAGCGGACTTCTGAGCACCGGGGAGCTGTTTTTT	CASSKGTSGLLSTGELFF
TRBJ1-2	TRBV18	-	-	14	TGTGCCAGCTCATCCCAAGGGGAGGGCTATGGCTACACCTTC	CASSSQGEGYGYTF
TRBJ2-5	TRBV4-1	-	TRBD2	14	TGCGCCAGCAGCCACGGACTAGCGGAAGAGACCCAGTACTTC	CASSHGLAEETQYF
TRBJ1-2	TRBV5-1	-	-	14	TGCGCCAGCAGCTTGGCCGGGGGTTTGGATGGCTACACCTTC	CASSLAGGLDGYTF
TRBJ2-5	TRBV6-6	few	-	14	TGTGCCAGCAGTTACATCCCCTCTACTACGGAGCAGTACTTC	CASSYIPSTTEQYF
TRBJ2-7	TRBV12-5	-	-	14	TGTGCTAGTGGTCCCCACGACAGCTCCTACGAGCAGTACTTC	CASGPHDSSYEQYF
TRBJ1-1	TRBV27	-	-	14	-	CASSFFGQGAEAFF
TRBJ2-1	TRBV20-1	-	TRBD1	17	TGCAGTGCTAGAGATGTATCGGGACAGGGTAGGAGGGAGACCCAGTTCTTC	CSARDVSGQGRRETQFF
TRBJ1-2	TRBV6-1	once	-	14	TGTGCCAGCAGTGAGGGGGGCGGATACTATGGCTACACCTTC	CASSEGGGYYGYTF
TRBJ1-5	TRBV9	few	-	15	TGTGCCAGCAGCGTAGCCCCGGACAGCAATCAGCCCCAGCATTTT	CASSVAPDSNQPQHF
TRBJ2-5	TRBV9	-	TRBD2	17	TGTGCCAGCAGCGCACCCCTCACAGGCGGGACTAACAATGAGCAGTACTTC	CASSAPLTGGTNNEQYF
TRBJ2-1	TRBV20-1	few	TRBD2	17	TGCAGTGCTAAGGGACTAGCGGGAGGGGGCTCCTACAATGAGCAGTTCTTC	CSAKGLAGGGSYNEQFF
TRBJ2-3	TRBV4-2	few	TRBD2	17	TGTGCCAGCAGCCAAGATTTTACTAGCGGGACGGCAGATACGCAGTATTTT	CASSQDFTSGTADTQYF
TRBJ2-1	TRBV2	few	TRBD2	14	TGTGCCAGCGGGGAGCGGGAGGCGGACAATGAGCAGTTCTTC	CASGEREADNEQFF